These 3 T cell receptor beta chains share one sample of origin, sequenced in a study of T cell repertoires in cytomegalovirus infection. Their antigens are not known. TCRdb reanalysed the reads using MiXCR and keeps one entry per CDR3 protein. The sample comprises 550,000 to 700,000 distinct CDR3 sequences, about 39% of which are singletons, and around 48% rests with the top ten. The specimen comprised cultured PBMCs, sampled from culture after CMV antigen stimulation. These TCRs come from a human donor in good health (CMV status not recorded). Some clones in this sample may be carry-over from other donors' samples.

This clonotype was seen once. This chain connects TRBV7-9 to TRBJ1-6; TRBD1 aligns across 9 bases. V shed 1 base and J 0 bases; nucleotides not matched to a gene: 10. Germline CDR1 SEHNR, CDR2 FQNEAQ (reference sequence). The length of the CDR3 is 20 residues. This chain's CDR3 is CASSLGRWTGESSYNSPLHF. In DNA form, the CDR3 reads TGTGCCAGCAGCTTAGGGCGGTGGACAGGGGAAAGCTCCTATAATTCACCCCTCCACTTT. Full variable domain (remainder filled in from reference TRBV7-9 and TRBJ1-6): DTGVSQNPRHKITKRGQNVTFRCDPISEHNRLYWYRQTLGQGPEFLTYFQNEAQLEKSRLLSDRFSAERPKGSFSTLEIQRTEQGDSAMYLCASSLGRWTGESSYNSPLHFGNGTRLTVT.

This clonotype has a single count. V and J are TRBV7-9 and TRBJ1-1, with D uncertain. Deletions cut 5 bases from V and 4 bases from J, with 14 bases between. The germline V gene encodes CDR1 SEHNR and CDR2 FQNEAQ (reference sequence). This CDR3 contains 14 residues. CDR3 nucleotide sequence: TGTGCCAGCAGCCCCCCGAACTGGGGCACTGAAGCTTTCTTT. Translating gives CASSPPNWGTEAFF. The full variable domain, its missing parts supplied by reference TRBV7-9 and TRBJ1-1, is DTGVSQNPRHKITKRGQNVTFRCDPISEHNRLYWYRQTLGQGPEFLTYFQNEAQLEKSRLLSDRFSAERPKGSFSTLEIQRTEQGDSAMYLCASSPPNWGTEAFFGQGTRLTVV.

This clonotype came up a few times. The chain carries TRBV11-1 and TRBJ2-1; TRBD1 matches at 7 bases. Germline V gives CDR1 SGHAT, CDR2 FQDESV (reference sequence). V was clipped by 6 bases and J by 0 bases; unmatched bases: 5. The CDR3 runs 15 residues. The CDR3 spells CASSSQGFSYNEQFF. Here the CDR3 DNA reads TGTGCCAGCAGTTCACAGGGGTTCTCCTACAATGAGCAGTTCTTC.